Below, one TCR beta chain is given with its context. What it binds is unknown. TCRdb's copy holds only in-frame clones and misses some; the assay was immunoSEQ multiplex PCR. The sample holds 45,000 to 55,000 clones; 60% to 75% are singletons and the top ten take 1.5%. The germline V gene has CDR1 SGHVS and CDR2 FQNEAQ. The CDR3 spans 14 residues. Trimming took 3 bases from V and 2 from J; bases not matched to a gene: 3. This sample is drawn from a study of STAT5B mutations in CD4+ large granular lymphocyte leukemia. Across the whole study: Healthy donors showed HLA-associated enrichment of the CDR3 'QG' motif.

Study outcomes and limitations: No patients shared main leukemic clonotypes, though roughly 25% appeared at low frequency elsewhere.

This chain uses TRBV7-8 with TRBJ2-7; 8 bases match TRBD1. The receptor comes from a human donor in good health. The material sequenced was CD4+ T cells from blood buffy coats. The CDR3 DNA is TGTGCCAGCAGCTTGACAGGGGTTCCCTACGAGCAGTACTTC. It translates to CASSLTGVPYEQYF. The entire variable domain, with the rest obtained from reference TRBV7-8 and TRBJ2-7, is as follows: GAGVSQSPRYKVAKRGQDVALRCDPISGHVSLFWYQQALGQGPEFLTYFQNEAQLDKSGLPSDRFFAERPEGSVSTLKIQRTQQEDSAVYLCASSLTGVPYEQYFGPGTRLTVT.